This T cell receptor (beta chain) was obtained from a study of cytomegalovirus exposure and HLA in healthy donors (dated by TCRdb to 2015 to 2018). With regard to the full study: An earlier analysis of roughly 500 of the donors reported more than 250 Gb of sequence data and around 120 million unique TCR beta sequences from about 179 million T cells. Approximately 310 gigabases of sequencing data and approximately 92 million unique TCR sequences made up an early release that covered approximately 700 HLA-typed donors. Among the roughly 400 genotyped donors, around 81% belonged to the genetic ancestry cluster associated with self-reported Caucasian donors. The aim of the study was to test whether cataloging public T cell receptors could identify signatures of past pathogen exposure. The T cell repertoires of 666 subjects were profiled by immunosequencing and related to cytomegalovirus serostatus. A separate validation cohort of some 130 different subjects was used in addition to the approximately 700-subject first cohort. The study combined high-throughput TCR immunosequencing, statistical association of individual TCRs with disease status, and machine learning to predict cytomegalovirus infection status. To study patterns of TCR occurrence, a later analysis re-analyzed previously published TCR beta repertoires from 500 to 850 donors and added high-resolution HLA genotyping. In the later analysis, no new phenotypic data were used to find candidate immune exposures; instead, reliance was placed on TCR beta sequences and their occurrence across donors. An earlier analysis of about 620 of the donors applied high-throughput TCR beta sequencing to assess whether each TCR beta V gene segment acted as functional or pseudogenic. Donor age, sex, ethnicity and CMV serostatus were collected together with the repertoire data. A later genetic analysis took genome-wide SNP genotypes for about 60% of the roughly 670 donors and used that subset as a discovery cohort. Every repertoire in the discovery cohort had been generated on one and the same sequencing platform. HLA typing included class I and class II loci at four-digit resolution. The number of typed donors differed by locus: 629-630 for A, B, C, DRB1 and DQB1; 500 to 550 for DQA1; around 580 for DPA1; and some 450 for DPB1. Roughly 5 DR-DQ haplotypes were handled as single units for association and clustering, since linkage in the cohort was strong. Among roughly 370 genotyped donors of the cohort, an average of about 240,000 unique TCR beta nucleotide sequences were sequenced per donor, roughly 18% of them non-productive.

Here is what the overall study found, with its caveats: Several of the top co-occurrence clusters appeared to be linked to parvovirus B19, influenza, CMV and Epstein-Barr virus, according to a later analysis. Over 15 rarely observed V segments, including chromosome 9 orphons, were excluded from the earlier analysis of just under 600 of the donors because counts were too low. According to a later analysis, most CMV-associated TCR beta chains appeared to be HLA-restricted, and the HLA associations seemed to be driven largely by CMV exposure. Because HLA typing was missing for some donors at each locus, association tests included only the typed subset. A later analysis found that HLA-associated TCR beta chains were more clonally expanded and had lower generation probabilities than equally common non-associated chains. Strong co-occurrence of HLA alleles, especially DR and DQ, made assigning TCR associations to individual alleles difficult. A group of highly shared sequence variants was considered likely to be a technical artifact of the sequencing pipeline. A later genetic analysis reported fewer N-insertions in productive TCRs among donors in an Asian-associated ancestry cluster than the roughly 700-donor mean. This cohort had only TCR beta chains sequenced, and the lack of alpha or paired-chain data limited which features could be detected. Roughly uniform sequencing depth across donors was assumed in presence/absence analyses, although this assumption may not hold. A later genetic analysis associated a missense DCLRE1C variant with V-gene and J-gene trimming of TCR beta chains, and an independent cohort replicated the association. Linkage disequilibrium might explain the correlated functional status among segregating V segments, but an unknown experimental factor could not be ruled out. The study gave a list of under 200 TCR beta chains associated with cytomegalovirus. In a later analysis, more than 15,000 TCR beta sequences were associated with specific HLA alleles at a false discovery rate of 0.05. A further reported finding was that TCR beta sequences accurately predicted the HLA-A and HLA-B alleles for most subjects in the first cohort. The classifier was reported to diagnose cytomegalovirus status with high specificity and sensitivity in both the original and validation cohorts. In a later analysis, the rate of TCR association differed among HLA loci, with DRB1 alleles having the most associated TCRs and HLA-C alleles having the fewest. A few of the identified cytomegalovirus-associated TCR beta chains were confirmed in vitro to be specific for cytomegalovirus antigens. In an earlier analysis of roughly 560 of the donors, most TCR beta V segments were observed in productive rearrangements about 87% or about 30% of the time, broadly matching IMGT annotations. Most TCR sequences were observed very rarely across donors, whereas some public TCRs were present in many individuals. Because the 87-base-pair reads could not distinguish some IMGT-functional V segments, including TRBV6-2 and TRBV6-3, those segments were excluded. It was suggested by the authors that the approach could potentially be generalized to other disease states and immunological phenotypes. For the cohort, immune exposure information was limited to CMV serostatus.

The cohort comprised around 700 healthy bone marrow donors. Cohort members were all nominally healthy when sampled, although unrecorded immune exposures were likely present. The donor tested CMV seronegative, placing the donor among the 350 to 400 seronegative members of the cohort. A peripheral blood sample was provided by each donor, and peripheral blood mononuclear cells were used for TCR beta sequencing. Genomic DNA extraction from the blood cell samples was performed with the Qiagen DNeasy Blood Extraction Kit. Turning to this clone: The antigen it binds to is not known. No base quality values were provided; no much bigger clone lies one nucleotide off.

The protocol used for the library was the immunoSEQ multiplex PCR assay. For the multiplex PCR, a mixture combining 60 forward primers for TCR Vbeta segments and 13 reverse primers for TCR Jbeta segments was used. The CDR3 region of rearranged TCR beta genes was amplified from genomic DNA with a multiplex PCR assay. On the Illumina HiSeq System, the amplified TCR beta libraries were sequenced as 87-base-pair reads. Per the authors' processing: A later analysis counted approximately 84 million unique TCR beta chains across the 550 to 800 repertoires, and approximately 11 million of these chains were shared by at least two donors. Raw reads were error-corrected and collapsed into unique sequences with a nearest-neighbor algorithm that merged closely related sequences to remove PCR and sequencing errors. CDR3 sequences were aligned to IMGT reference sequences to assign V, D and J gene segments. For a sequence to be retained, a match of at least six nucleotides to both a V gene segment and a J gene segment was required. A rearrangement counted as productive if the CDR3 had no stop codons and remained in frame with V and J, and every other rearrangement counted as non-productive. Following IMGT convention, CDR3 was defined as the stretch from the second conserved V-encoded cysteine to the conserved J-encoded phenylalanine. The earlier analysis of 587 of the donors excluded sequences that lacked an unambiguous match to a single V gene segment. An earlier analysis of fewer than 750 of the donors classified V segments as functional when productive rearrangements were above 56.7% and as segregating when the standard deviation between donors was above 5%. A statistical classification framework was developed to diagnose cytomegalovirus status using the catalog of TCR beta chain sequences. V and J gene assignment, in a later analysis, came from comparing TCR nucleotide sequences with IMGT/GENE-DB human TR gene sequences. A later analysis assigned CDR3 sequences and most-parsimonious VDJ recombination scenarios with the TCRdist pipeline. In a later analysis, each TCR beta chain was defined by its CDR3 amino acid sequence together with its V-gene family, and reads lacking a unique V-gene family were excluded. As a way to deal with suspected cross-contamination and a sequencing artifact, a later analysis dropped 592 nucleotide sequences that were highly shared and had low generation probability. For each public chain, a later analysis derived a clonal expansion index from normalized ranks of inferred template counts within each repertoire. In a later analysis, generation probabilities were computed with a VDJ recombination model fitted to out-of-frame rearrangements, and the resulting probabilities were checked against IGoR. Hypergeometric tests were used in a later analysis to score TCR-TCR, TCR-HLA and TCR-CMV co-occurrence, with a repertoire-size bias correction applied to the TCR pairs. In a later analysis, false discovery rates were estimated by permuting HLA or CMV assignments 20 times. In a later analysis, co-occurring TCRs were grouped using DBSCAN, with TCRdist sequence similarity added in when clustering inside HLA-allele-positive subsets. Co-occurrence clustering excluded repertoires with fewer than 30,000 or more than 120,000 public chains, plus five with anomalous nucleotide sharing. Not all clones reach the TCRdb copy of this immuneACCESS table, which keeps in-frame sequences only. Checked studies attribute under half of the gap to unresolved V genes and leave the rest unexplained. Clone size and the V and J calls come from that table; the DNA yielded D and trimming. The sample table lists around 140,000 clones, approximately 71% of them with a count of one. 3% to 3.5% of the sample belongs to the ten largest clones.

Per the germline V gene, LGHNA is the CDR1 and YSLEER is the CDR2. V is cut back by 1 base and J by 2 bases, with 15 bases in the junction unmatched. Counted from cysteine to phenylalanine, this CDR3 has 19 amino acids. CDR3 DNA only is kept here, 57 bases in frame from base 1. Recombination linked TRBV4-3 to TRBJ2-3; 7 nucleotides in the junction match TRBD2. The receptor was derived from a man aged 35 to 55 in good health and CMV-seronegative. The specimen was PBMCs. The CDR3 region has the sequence CASSQGRSGRGGPTDTQYF. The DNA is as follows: TGCGCCAGCAGCCAAGGAAGGAGCGGCCGCGGGGGTCCCACAGATACGCAGTATTTT.